This TCR beta chain appears in the sequencing data of a study of T cell repertoires in cytomegalovirus infection. Overall study: Well-studied HLA-B-restricted CMV epitopes were used in the study alongside recently identified HLA-C-restricted ones. CMV infection plus the matching HLA type was flagged by public TCR beta signatures.

In the case of this clonotype: The antigen is not known.

Trimming cost V 3 bases and J 10 bases, with 7 bases left between them. The CDR3 has 11 amino acids. Germline lookup yields CDR1 SGHNT and CDR2 YENEEA. In TCRdb, the reads were re-called with MiXCR into one record per CDR3 protein. Of over 45,000 distinct CDR3 sequences in the sample, around 21% were seen once. J is TRBJ2-1 and V is TRBV11-3; D ambiguous. This sequence originates from a human donor in good health (CMV status not recorded). Some clones in this sample may be carry-over from other donors' samples. This sample comprised CD8+ T cells from cultured PBMCs, obtained from culture after CMV antigen stimulation. The CDR3 nucleotides are TGTGCCAGCAGCTTGGGATGGGAGCAGTTCTTC. Encoded protein: CASSLGWEQFF.